Sequencing of this T cell receptor (beta chain) was carried out in a study of OX40 agonist ivuxolimab in advanced cancers. With 0 bases clipped from V and 5 bases from J, the junction kept 3 bases outside the gene matches. The CDR3 has 14 residues. Germline V CDR1 and CDR2: PRHDT, FYEKMQ (reference sequence). Study findings and constraints: Some of the nonresponding patients also showed low levels of normalized T-cell clonal expansion. Clonal expansion was seen in CD4+ and CD8+ blood T cells by week 6 at 0.1 to 3.0 mg/kg.

People who had autoimmune disease history or systemic immunosuppression were excluded. Sampled blood was obtained at baseline, cycle 4 day 1, and cycle 7 day 1. About this clone: Antigen specificity is unknown. Other DNA sequences within the sample encode an identical CDR3.

This table comes from immunoSEQ multiplex PCR, and its TCRdb copy is limited to in-frame clones, with some not included. Among tens of thousands of clones listed, about 91% were seen once. This receptor was obtained from an adult with an advanced solid tumor such as melanoma, head and neck, liver or kidney cancer. The chain recombines TRBV13 with TRBJ1-2; 7 nucleotides line up with TRBD1. The source was CD4+ or CD8+ T cells sorted from blood, collected in a trial of the OX40 agonist ivuxolimab. The CDR3 DNA sequence: TGTGCCAGCAGCTTAGGATCAGGGGGGTATGGCTACACCTTC. It encodes CASSLGSGGYGYTF.